This T cell receptor beta chain is drawn from a study of shared clonotypes between healthy human individuals. Trimming stripped 2 bases from V and 6 bases from J, with 17 bases between. From germline, CDR1 is MNHEY and CDR2 SVGAGI. The CDR3 runs 15 residues. Study-wide results and limits: Clonotype sharing across donors was expected to vary with sequencing depth.

On this clone: Antigen specificity is unknown.

Profiled with immunoSEQ multiplex PCR; TCRdb holds only in-frame clones, not every one. The sample carries some 630,000 clones, 72% recorded once. The gene calls are TRBV6-5 and TRBJ2-7, with D perhaps given as TRBD1 or TRBD2 (6 bases each). Material for sequencing was memory CD4+ T cells sorted from blood. The subset denotes: CD45RA-negative fraction. The clonotype was recovered from a woman in her twenties or thirties in good health. The CDR3 loop reads CASSYVGGQDSEQYF. CDR3 DNA sequence: TGTGCCAGCAGTTACGTGGGGGGCCAGGACTCCGAGCAGTACTTC.